This is a list of T cell receptor beta chains from one sample in a study of T cell changes during pregnancy in multiple sclerosis. Clones were read by immunoSEQ multiplex PCR, and TCRdb kept only the in-frame ones, dropping some. Of some 44,000 clones in the sample, 75% to 95% were seen once. Sample: CD4+ T cells from peripheral blood mononuclear cells, taken before pregnancy. All receptors derive from a female donor with multiple sclerosis, enrolled in a pregnancy study. Each CDR3 is given with its conserved first and last residue. Fields, in order: V gene, J gene, CDR3 length, D gene, clone size, CDR3 protein, CDR3 DNA. The D gene is left open where the match is weak. Size tells how often a clone was seen (once, few, many) or the class of an expanded clone, and some rows leave it out.

V: TRBV7-9; J: TRBJ1-2; length: 13; D: NA; size: NA; CDR3: CASSLEGGNGYTF; DNA: TGTGCCAGCAGCTTGGAAGGGGGAAATGGCTACACCTTC
V: TRBV11-2; J: TRBJ2-7; length: 18; D: NA; size: NA; CDR3: CASSLVSGGLAQIREQYF; DNA: TGTGCCAGCAGCTTAGTATCGGGCGGGCTAGCCCAGATTCGCGAGCAGTACTTC
V: TRBV9; J: TRBJ2-1; length: 11; D: NA; size: NA; CDR3: CASSAGNEQFF; DNA: TGTGCCAGCAGCGCGGGGAATGAGCAGTTCTTC
V: TRBV5-1; J: TRBJ2-7; length: 12; D: NA; size: NA; CDR3: CASSLERDEQYF; DNA: TGCGCCAGCAGCTTGGAGCGAGATGAGCAGTACTTC
V: TRBV5-8; J: TRBJ1-2; length: 16; D: NA; size: once; CDR3: CASSLDPAPSSYGYTF; DNA: TGTGCCAGCAGCTTGGACCCAGCGCCGTCTAGCTATGGCTACACCTTC
V: TRBV18; J: TRBJ2-1; length: 13; D: TRBD1; size: NA; CDR3: CASSVGGGREQFF; DNA: TGTGCCAGCTCGGTAGGGGGCGGACGGGAGCAGTTCTTC
V: TRBV9; J: TRBJ1-2; length: 16; D: TRBD1; size: NA; CDR3: CASSAKGQGAVYGYTF; DNA: TGTGCCAGCAGCGCGAAGGGGCAGGGGGCGGTCTATGGCTACACCTTC
V: TRBV10-3; J: TRBJ1-1; length: 13; D: NA; size: NA; CDR3: CAIKRTENTEAFF; DNA: TGTGCCATCAAGAGGACAGAGAACACTGAAGCTTTCTTT
V: TRBV10-3; J: TRBJ2-1; length: 14; D: NA; size: NA; CDR3: CAIKAGDSYNEQFF; DNA: TGTGCCATCAAGGCAGGGGACTCCTACAATGAGCAGTTCTTC
V: TRBV19; J: TRBJ1-3; length: 13; D: NA; size: NA; CDR3: CASLRGQGNTIYF; DNA: TGTGCCAGTCTTAGGGGCCAAGGAAACACCATATATTTT
V: TRBV7-9; J: TRBJ1-3; length: 18; D: TRBD1; size: once; CDR3: CASSLNTGGAFSGNTIYF; DNA: TGTGCCAGCAGCTTAAACACAGGGGGTGCATTCTCTGGAAACACCATATATTTT
V: TRBV11-3; J: TRBJ2-1; length: 16; D: TRBD2; size: NA; CDR3: CASSHTSGSSYNEQFF; DNA: TGTGCCAGCAGCCATACTAGCGGGAGCTCCTACAATGAGCAGTTCTTC
V: TRBV28; J: TRBJ2-3; length: 14; D: NA; size: NA; CDR3: CASSLSEQGGRQYF; DNA: TGTGCCAGCAGTTTATCCGAACAGGGGGGGAGGCAGTATTTT
V: TRBV9; J: TRBJ2-7; length: 17; D: TRBD2; size: NA; CDR3: CASSVDPGTSGFYEQYF; DNA: TGTGCCAGCAGCGTAGACCCTGGGACTAGCGGCTTCTACGAGCAGTACTTC
V: TRBV4-2; J: TRBJ1-2; length: 17; D: TRBD1; size: NA; CDR3: CASTRTGQGLSYYGYTF; DNA: TGTGCCAGCACCCGAACGGGACAGGGCCTCTCATACTATGGCTACACCTTC
V: TRBV4-2; J: TRBJ1-6; length: 16; D: TRBD1; size: NA; CDR3: CASRRLGQGQDSPLHF; DNA: TGTGCCAGCAGGAGGCTTGGACAGGGGCAGGATTCACCCCTCCACTTT
V: TRBV12-5; J: TRBJ1-2; length: 15; D: TRBD1; size: NA; CDR3: CASGLVRGQADGYTF; DNA: TGTGCTAGTGGTTTGGTTAGGGGACAGGCAGATGGCTACACCTTC
V: TRBV19; J: TRBJ2-7; length: 11; D: NA; size: NA; CDR3: CASSIGGQQYF; DNA: TGTGCCAGTAGTATAGGGGGCCAGCAGTACTTC
V: TRBV6-5; J: TRBJ1-4; length: 14; D: NA; size: few; CDR3: CASSYGQIGEKLFF; DNA: TGTGCCAGCAGTTACGGACAGATAGGTGAAAAACTGTTTTTT
V: TRBV30; J: TRBJ2-1; length: 14; D: NA; size: NA; CDR3: CAWSRGGPVDEQFF; DNA: TGTGCCTGGTCTAGGGGGGGCCCCGTTGATGAGCAGTTCTTC
V: TRBV19; J: TRBJ1-2; length: 17; D: TRBD1; size: once; CDR3: CASSTKSGTGVQYGYTF; DNA: TGTGCCAGTAGTACGAAATCCGGGACAGGGGTACAATATGGCTACACCTTC
V: TRBV28; J: TRBJ1-2; length: 15; D: NA; size: NA; CDR3: CASSLGGALGYGYTF; DNA: TGTGCCAGCAGTTTAGGGGGGGCGCTGGGCTATGGCTACACCTTC
V: TRBV27; J: TRBJ2-7; length: 15; D: TRBD2; size: NA; CDR3: CASSSFSGSSYEQYF; DNA: TGTGCCAGCAGTTCCTTTAGCGGGAGCTCCTACGAGCAGTACTTC
V: TRBV5-5; J: TRBJ2-5; length: 13; D: TRBD1; size: NA; CDR3: CASTLQGYETQYF; DNA: TGTGCCAGCACCCTACAGGGGTACGAGACCCAGTACTTC
V: TRBV7-3; J: TRBJ1-6; length: 15; D: TRBD1; size: NA; CDR3: CASSPGAGGNSPLHF; DNA: TGTGCCAGCAGCCCTGGTGCAGGGGGCAATTCACCCCTCCACTTT
V: TRBV10-3; J: TRBJ2-7; length: 15; D: NA; size: NA; CDR3: CAISETQGSSYEQYF; DNA: TGTGCCATCAGTGAAACGCAGGGGTCATCCTACGAGCAGTACTTC
V: TRBV18; J: TRBJ2-2; length: 14; D: NA; size: NA; CDR3: CASSPFRDTGELFF; DNA: TGTGCCAGCTCACCATTCAGGGACACCGGGGAGCTGTTTTTT
V: TRBV5-4; J: TRBJ2-3; length: 13; D: TRBD1; size: NA; CDR3: CASSLAQGVTQYF; DNA: TGTGCCAGCAGCTTGGCGCAGGGGGTTACGCAGTATTTT
V: TRBV27; J: TRBJ2-5; length: 16; D: TRBD1; size: NA; CDR3: CASRMDGTGFRETQYF; DNA: TGTGCCAGCAGGATGGACGGGACAGGGTTCAGGGAGACCCAGTACTTC
V: TRBV5-8; J: TRBJ2-3; length: 15; D: NA; size: NA; CDR3: CASSLEQRSTDTQYF; DNA: TGTGCCAGCAGCCTTGAACAGCGGAGCACAGATACGCAGTATTTT
V: TRBV9; J: TRBJ2-3; length: 16; D: TRBD1; size: NA; CDR3: CASSSRQGSGTDTQYF; DNA: TGTGCCAGCAGCTCCAGACAGGGGTCGGGCACAGATACGCAGTATTTT
V: TRBV6-1; J: TRBJ1-2; length: 16; D: TRBD1; size: few; CDR3: CASSEAGTGGNYGYTF; DNA: TGTGCCAGCAGTGAAGCCGGGACAGGGGGCAACTATGGCTACACCTTC
V: TRBV5-1; J: TRBJ2-5; length: 13; D: NA; size: NA; CDR3: CASSFGGLETQYF; DNA: TGCGCCAGCAGCTTTGGGGGGTTAGAGACCCAGTACTTC
V: TRBV11-1; J: TRBJ2-6; length: 15; D: NA; size: NA; CDR3: CASSARVSGANVLTF; DNA: TGTGCCAGCTCCGCTCGGGTCTCTGGGGCCAACGTCCTGACTTTC
V: TRBV7-3; J: TRBJ2-2; length: 19; D: NA; size: NA; CDR3: CASSLTPSRGQAKSGELFF; DNA: TGTGCCAGCAGCTTAACCCCCTCGAGAGGGCAGGCGAAGAGCGGGGAGCTGTTTTTT
V: TRBV6-6; J: TRBJ1-1; length: 15; D: TRBD1; size: NA; CDR3: CASGGQVRSRTEAFF; DNA: TGTGCCAGCGGTGGACAGGTACGAAGTCGCACTGAAGCTTTCTTT
V: TRBV7-5; J: TRBJ2-5; length: 15; D: NA; size: NA; CDR3: CVRSFRGGALETQYF; DNA: TGTGTCAGAAGCTTCCGGGGGGGAGCCCTCGAGACCCAGTACTTC
V: TRBV18; J: TRBJ2-4; length: 14; D: NA; size: once; CDR3: CASSPEPGKNIQYF; DNA: TGTGCCAGCTCACCGGAACCAGGGAAAAACATTCAGTACTTC
V: TRBV7-9; J: TRBJ1-1; length: 15; D: NA; size: NA; CDR3: CASSPRGKMNTEAFF; DNA: TGTGCCAGCAGCCCCAGGGGTAAAATGAACACTGAAGCTTTCTTT
V: TRBV6-1; J: TRBJ2-7; length: 15; D: TRBD1; size: NA; CDR3: CASSLPGTGSYEQYF; DNA: TGTGCCAGCAGCCTTCCCGGGACAGGGTCCTACGAGCAGTACTTC
V: TRBV5-1; J: TRBJ1-2; length: 14; D: TRBD1; size: NA; CDR3: CASSPGQGGDGYTF; DNA: TGCGCCAGCAGTCCGGGACAGGGAGGAGATGGCTACACCTTC
V: TRBV18; J: TRBJ2-7; length: 15; D: NA; size: NA; CDR3: CASSPGAPATYEQYF; DNA: TGTGCCAGCTCACCGGGGGCCCCGGCGACTTACGAGCAGTACTTC
V: TRBV19; J: TRBJ1-4; length: 14; D: NA; size: NA; CDR3: CASSNRFSNEKLFF; DNA: TGTGCCAGTAGTAACAGGTTTTCAAATGAAAAACTGTTTTTT
V: TRBV5-1; J: TRBJ2-1; length: 14; D: TRBD2; size: NA; CDR3: CASNRLAGYNEQFF; DNA: TGCGCCAGCAACCGACTAGCGGGGTACAATGAGCAGTTCTTC
V: TRBV28; J: TRBJ2-1; length: 15; D: NA; size: NA; CDR3: CASSLGGHSYNEQFF; DNA: TGTGCCAGCAGTTTGGGGGGGCACTCCTACAATGAGCAGTTCTTC
V: TRBV7-3; J: TRBJ2-2; length: 15; D: TRBD1; size: NA; CDR3: CASSLGTANTGELFF; DNA: TGTGCCAGCAGCCTAGGGACAGCGAACACCGGGGAGCTGTTTTTT
V: TRBV1; J: TRBJ2-1; length: 19; D: NA; size: NA; CDR3: CTSSQRVGDRDWFHNEQFF; DNA: TGCACCAGCAGCCAAAGAGTGGGAGATAGGGACTGGTTTCACAATGAGCAGTTCTTC
V: TRBV6-6; J: TRBJ1-5; length: 16; D: TRBD1; size: many; CDR3: CASSFGQGDYNQPQHF; DNA: TGTGCCAGCAGTTTTGGACAGGGGGACTACAATCAGCCCCAGCATTTT
V: TRBV9; J: TRBJ2-1; length: 17; D: TRBD2; size: NA; CDR3: CASSTLWTSGDYNEQFF; DNA: TGTGCCAGCAGCACCCTATGGACTAGCGGGGACTACAATGAGCAGTTCTTC
V: TRBV4-1; J: TRBJ2-3; length: 18; D: TRBD2; size: NA; CDR3: CASSQDRWTSGSPDTQYF; DNA: TGCGCCAGCAGCCAAGATCGGTGGACTAGCGGGAGCCCAGATACGCAGTATTTT
V: TRBV6-1; J: TRBJ1-2; length: 14; D: NA; size: NA; CDR3: CASSEAGGFYGYTF; DNA: TGTGCCAGCAGTGAAGCCGGAGGTTTCTATGGCTACACCTTC
V: TRBV18; J: TRBJ1-4; length: 16; D: TRBD1; size: NA; CDR3: CASSPMKGQQNEKLFF; DNA: TGTGCCAGCTCACCCATGAAGGGACAGCAGAATGAAAAACTGTTTTTT
V: TRBV28; J: TRBJ2-7; length: 15; D: TRBD2; size: NA; CDR3: CASSPALAGVYEQYF; DNA: TGTGCCAGCAGCCCAGCGCTAGCGGGAGTGTACGAGCAGTACTTC
V: TRBV28; J: TRBJ1-4; length: 12; D: NA; size: NA; CDR3: CASRGTTEKLFF; DNA: TGTGCCAGCAGGGGCACGACAGAAAAACTGTTTTTT
V: TRBV15; J: TRBJ1-5; length: 12; D: NA; size: NA; CDR3: CATSREDQPQHF; DNA: TGTGCCACCAGCAGGGAGGATCAGCCCCAGCATTTT
V: TRBV5-1; J: TRBJ2-5; length: 15; D: NA; size: NA; CDR3: CASSLAASQGETQYF; DNA: TGCGCCAGCAGCTTGGCGGCTAGCCAAGGGGAGACCCAGTACTTC
V: TRBV4-2; J: TRBJ2-7; length: 15; D: NA; size: NA; CDR3: CASSQDAGAAYEQYF; DNA: TGTGCCAGCAGCCAAGATGCAGGGGCCGCCTACGAGCAGTACTTC
V: TRBV5-1; J: TRBJ1-6; length: 16; D: TRBD1; size: NA; CDR3: CASSLTGGSYNSPLHF; DNA: TGCGCCAGCAGCTTGACAGGGGGCTCCTATAATTCACCCCTCCACTTT
V: TRBV9; J: TRBJ2-1; length: 16; D: TRBD1; size: NA; CDR3: CASSVDGTGGNNEQFF; DNA: TGTGCCAGCAGCGTAGACGGGACAGGGGGGAACAATGAGCAGTTCTTC
V: TRBV27; J: TRBJ1-5; length: 12; D: NA; size: NA; CDR3: CASRRLNQPQHF; DNA: TGTGCCAGCAGGCGCCTAAATCAGCCCCAGCATTTT